This is a list of T cell receptor beta chains from one sample in a study of blood T cell repertoires in COVID-19. TCRdb's table, derived via immunoSEQ multiplex PCR, lists solely in-frame clones and lacks some. The profile shows 85,000 to 100,000 clones, around 84% of them singletons. The specimen was peripheral blood. Source of these receptors: a woman aged 60 to 75 in a cohort sampled during active or convalescent COVID-19. CDR3s include the opening cysteine and the closing phenylalanine or tryptophan. The D gene is left open where the match is weak. Clone sizes are given selectively: once, few, many, or a class where the clone is expanded.

-,-,TRBJ1-4,TRBV20-1,CSASWGGKNEKLFF,TGCAGTGCTAGTTGGGGAGGGAAAAATGAAAAACTGTTTTTT
-,-,TRBJ2-5,TRBV5-1,CASSFDRGSQETQYF,TGCGCCAGCAGCTTCGACCGGGGATCTCAAGAGACCCAGTACTTC
-,-,TRBJ1-5,TRBV18,CASSGGRDQPQHF,TGTGCCAGCTCAGGGGGCAGGGATCAGCCCCAGCATTTT
-,-,TRBJ1-5,TRBV9,CASSNGARDNQPQHF,TGTGCCAGCAGCAACGGAGCCAGGGACAATCAGCCCCAGCATTTT
TRBD2,-,TRBJ2-3,TRBV10-1,CASSETSGGLTDTQYF,TGCGCCAGCAGTGAGACTAGCGGGGGACTCACAGATACGCAGTATTTT
-,-,TRBJ2-3,TRBV29-1,CSDRTTDTQYF,TGCAGCGACCGGACTACTGATACGCAGTATTTT
TRBD1,-,TRBJ2-7,TRBV3-1/TRBV3-2,CASSQQTGSYEQYF,TGTGCCAGCAGCCAACAGACAGGGTCCTACGAGCAGTACTTC
TRBD1,-,TRBJ1-3,TRBV10-3,CAIRRGQTSGNTIYF,TGTGCCATCAGGAGGGGACAGACCTCTGGAAACACCATATATTTT
TRBD2,-,TRBJ2-7,TRBV3-1/TRBV3-2,CASSQSGAGYEQYF,TGTGCCAGCAGCCAGAGCGGGGCAGGCTACGAGCAGTACTTC
-,-,TRBJ2-2,TRBV24-1,CATSDLKGQLTGELFF,TGTGCCACCAGTGATTTAAAGGGACAACTCACCGGGGAGCTGTTTTTT
-,few,TRBJ2-7,TRBV5-1,CASSPGRGAEQYF,TGCGCCAGCAGCCCTGGCCGGGGGGCCGAGCAGTACTTC
-,-,TRBJ2-5,TRBV6-2/TRBV6-3,CASSYRTQGKETQYF,TGTGCCAGCAGCTATCGTACGCAGGGGAAAGAGACCCAGTACTTC
-,-,TRBJ2-5,TRBV7-3,CASSLGGRGETQYF,TGTGCCAGCAGCTTAGGCGGACGGGGAGAGACCCAGTACTTC
-,-,TRBJ2-5,TRBV5-1,CASSRGQGSWETQYF,TGCGCCAGCAGCAGGGGTCAGGGGAGTTGGGAGACCCAGTACTTC
-,-,TRBJ1-3,TRBV6-5,CASRKGGSGNTIYF,TGTGCCAGCAGAAAGGGAGGGTCTGGAAACACCATATATTTT
TRBD1,-,TRBJ2-2,TRBV14,CASSRLRGSGELFF,TGTGCCAGCAGCCGCCTCAGGGGGTCCGGGGAGCTGTTTTTT
-,-,TRBJ1-2,TRBV6-1,CASSEGTDNYGYTF,TGTGCCAGCAGTGAAGGGACAGATAACTATGGCTACACCTTC
-,-,TRBJ1-1,TRBV5-1,CASSLGTGMNTEAFF,TGCGCCAGCAGCTTGGGAACAGGGATGAACACTGAAGCTTTCTTT
TRBD1,-,TRBJ1-3,TRBV19,CASRPATGGNTIYF,TGTGCCAGCCGACCCGCGACAGGGGGAAACACCATATATTTT
-,-,TRBJ1-4,TRBV18,CASSPMSTLDEKLFF,TGTGCCAGCTCACCGATGAGTACGCTGGATGAAAAACTGTTTTTT
TRBD1,-,TRBJ2-1,TRBV4-2,CASSPAPPRDRDNEQFF,TGTGCCAGCAGCCCCGCACCCCCCCGGGACAGGGACAATGAGCAGTTCTTC
TRBD1,-,TRBJ2-3,TRBV11-2,CASSRQGADTQYF,TGTGCCAGCAGCCGACAGGGGGCAGATACGCAGTATTTT
TRBD2,once,TRBJ2-1,TRBV9,CASSVFIEGLAEGNEQFF,TGTGCCAGCAGCGTCTTTATTGAGGGCCTAGCGGAGGGCAATGAGCAGTTCTTC
-,few,TRBJ2-1,TRBV5-1,CASSLGGTGNYNEQFF,TGCGCCAGCAGCTTGGGCGGGACTGGGAACTACAATGAGCAGTTCTTC
TRBD2,-,TRBJ2-1,TRBV4-1,CASSQEAAGALGEQFF,TGCGCCAGCAGCCAAGAAGCAGCGGGGGCCTTAGGGGAGCAGTTCTTC
-,-,TRBJ1-1,TRBV19,CASSIVGGTEAFF,TGTGCCAGTAGTATCGTCGGCGGCACTGAAGCTTTCTTT
TRBD1,few,TRBJ1-1,TRBV6-5,CASIQGATEAFF,TGTGCCAGCATACAGGGGGCTACTGAAGCTTTCTTT
TRBD1,-,TRBJ1-1,TRBV2,CASSEQGAGTEAFF,TGTGCCAGCAGTGAACAGGGGGCCGGCACTGAAGCTTTCTTT
TRBD2,-,TRBJ2-1,TRBV7-8,CASSRLMGGGYNEQFF,TGTGCCAGCAGCCGCCTTATGGGCGGGGGTTACAATGAGCAGTTCTTC
TRBD1,-,TRBJ1-4,TRBV28,CASTFLLPGQGGEKLFF,TGTGCCAGCACTTTTCTTCTACCGGGACAGGGAGGAGAAAAACTGTTTTTT
TRBD1,-,TRBJ1-2,TRBV19,CASKVSGTGLSHGYTF,TGTGCCAGTAAAGTAAGCGGGACAGGGTTAAGTCATGGCTACACCTTC
-,-,TRBJ2-7,TRBV14,CASSRDTTYEQYF,TGTGCCAGCAGCCGGGACACCACCTACGAGCAGTACTTC
-,-,TRBJ2-7,TRBV6-5,CASSYTRASYEQYF,TGTGCCAGCAGTTACACCAGGGCCTCCTACGAGCAGTACTTC
TRBD2,-,TRBJ2-5,TRBV5-1,CASSHSGGYQETQYF,TGCGCCAGCTCCCATAGCGGGGGCTACCAAGAGACCCAGTACTTC
-,-,TRBJ2-3,TRBV5-5,CASSPEWGADTQYF,TGTGCCAGCAGTCCCGAGTGGGGGGCAGATACGCAGTATTTT
-,-,TRBJ1-3,TRBV9,CASSVVDSISGNTIYF,TGTGCCAGCAGCGTAGTCGACAGTATCTCTGGAAACACCATATATTTT
TRBD1,-,TRBJ2-7,TRBV28,CASSFRQGEQYF,TGTGCCAGCAGTTTCAGACAGGGCGAGCAGTACTTC
-,-,TRBJ1-2,TRBV12-3/TRBV12-4,CASRGGDYGYTF,TGTGCCAGCAGGGGGGGGGATTATGGCTACACCTTC
-,-,TRBJ1-3,TRBV30,CAWSARGASGNTIYF,TGTGCCTGGAGTGCGCGGGGGGCCTCTGGAAACACCATATATTTT
-,-,TRBJ1-4,TRBV4-1,CASSHPGSAEKLFF,TGCGCCAGCAGCCACCCGGGTTCCGCCGAAAAACTGTTTTTT
TRBD1,-,TRBJ1-5,TRBV2,CASRRQGDGNQPQHF,TGTGCCAGCAGAAGACAGGGGGATGGCAATCAGCCCCAGCATTTT
-,-,TRBJ1-3,TRBV11-2,CASSFGGISGNTIYF,TGTGCCAGCAGCTTTGGCGGGATCTCTGGAAACACCATATATTTT
-,-,TRBJ2-6,TRBV7-3,CASSLSGSLSGANVLTF,TGTGCCAGCAGTTTGAGCGGAAGCCTCTCTGGGGCCAACGTCCTGACTTTC
-,-,TRBJ2-3,TRBV20-1,CSASGRSTDTQYF,TGCAGTGCTAGTGGCAGGAGCACAGATACGCAGTATTTT
-,-,TRBJ2-7,TRBV20-1,CSGEEGYDQYF,TGCAGTGGGGAGGAGGGCTACGATCAGTACTTC
-,-,TRBJ2-7,TRBV6-2/TRBV6-3,CASSYRREAGLYEQYF,TGTGCCAGCAGTTACCGTCGGGAAGCGGGTCTCTACGAGCAGTACTTC
TRBD2,-,TRBJ2-7,TRBV18,CASSLPGLAGEEQYF,TGTGCCAGCTCACTACCGGGACTAGCGGGAGAAGAGCAGTACTTC
-,-,TRBJ1-2,TRBV18,CASSPRQGYGYTF,TGTGCCAGCTCACCACGGCAGGGCTATGGCTACACCTTC
-,-,TRBJ1-3,TRBV6-5,CASPPGGSPGNTIYF,TGTGCCAGCCCCCCGGGGGGAAGCCCTGGAAACACCATATATTTT
TRBD1,-,TRBJ1-2,TRBV4-1,CASSPFPGQGPYGYTF,TGCGCCAGCAGCCCGTTCCCGGGACAGGGCCCCTATGGCTACACCTTC
-,-,TRBJ1-3,TRBV3-1/TRBV3-2,CASRQSSGNTIYF,TGTGCCAGCAGGCAGTCGTCCGGAAACACCATATATTTT
-,-,TRBJ1-1,TRBV2,CASTWANPMLNTEAFF,TGTGCCAGCACCTGGGCGAACCCAATGCTGAACACTGAAGCTTTCTTT
-,few,TRBJ2-7,TRBV4-1,CASSQDGTGRREQYF,TGCGCCAGCAGCCAAGACGGAACAGGGCGGCGAGAGCAGTACTTC
TRBD1,-,TRBJ1-1,TRBV30,CAWRQGSGTEAFF,TGTGCCTGGAGACAGGGGTCAGGGACTGAAGCTTTCTTT